Reported below is one T cell receptor (beta chain). Its antigen is not identified. Profiling relied on immunoSEQ multiplex PCR, and the TCRdb table lists in-frame clones only, not all of them. The table records around 100,000 clones, about 87% of them present only once. The data were obtained in a study of T cell responses to AZD1222 COVID-19 vaccine. At the level of the study: Both about-4-week and about-12-week second-dose recipients were combined.

This CDR3 is 12 amino acids long. V lost 5 bases and J lost 0, with 3 bases in between. Germline V lookup: CDR1 SGHRS, CDR2 YFSETQ. The study's findings and limits: Only after the peak T cell response were repertoires sampled. At baseline, seropositivity was found in only five or six AZD1222 recipients. Regions 160-218 and 743-854 held dominance among vaccine-associated CD4 TCRs, which spanned spike.

This receptor was obtained from an adult in good health. Source: peripheral blood, taken on day 0 of AZD1222 vaccination. The chain combines TRBV5-1 with TRBJ1-3; D gene uncertain. CDR3 DNA sequence: TGCGCCAGCAGGGACTCTGGAAACACCATATATTTT. It yields the protein CASRDSGNTIYF.